The 23 T cell receptor beta chains reported below all come from one sample, sequenced in a study of control samples from healthy donors and cancer patients. Sequencing was performed with immunoSEQ multiplex PCR; in TCRdb, only in-frame clones are kept and a portion is missing. The sample yields 90,000 to 100,000 clones, about four fifths seen once. The sequencing input was blood. The receptors were gathered from a woman aged 30 to 39 in good health.

The chain employs TRBV6-5 and TRBJ1-1; 7 nucleotides align to TRBD1. The ends lost 0 bases at V and 0 bases at J; junction bases unmatched: 1. The CDR3 is 15 residues long. Per the germline V gene, CDR1 is MNHEY and CDR2 is SVGAGI. The chain's CDR3 is CASSYSGTVNTEAFF. The CDR3 region has the DNA TGTGCCAGCAGTTACTCAGGGACAGTGAACACTGAAGCTTTCTTT.

The chain joins TRBV6-5 to TRBJ2-7; D is undetermined. Trimming took 6 bases from V and 3 from J, leaving 3 bases between them. The CDR3 is 10 amino acids. The germline V gene has CDR1 MNHEY and CDR2 SVGAGI. The CDR3 loop is CASRGYEQYF. CDR3 nucleotides: TGTGCCAGCAGGGGCTACGAGCAGTACTTC.

The CDR3 reads CSASGDWRSALHF. The CDR3 nucleotides read TGCAGTGCTAGTGGCGACTGGCGTTCGGCCCTCCACTTT. The chain is built from TRBV20-1 and TRBJ1-6; D remains ambiguous. Germline CDR1 is DFQATT and CDR2 is SNEGSKA (reference sequence). CDR3 length: 13 amino acids. The ends were cut back, 3 bases at V and 14 bases at J, with 17 bases in the middle.

The V and J genes are TRBV12-3 or TRBV12-4 and TRBJ1-1; D may be TRBD1 (6 bases). The CDR3 is 13 amino acids. Trimming cost V 5 bases and J 3 bases, with 10 bases left between them. CDR3 loop: CASSAGGYTEAFF. CDR3 in DNA: TGTGCCAGCAGTGCCGGGGGCTACACTGAAGCTTTCTTT.

The V call is TRBV11-2, the J call TRBJ2-2; 12 nucleotides line up with TRBD2. This CDR3 region has 19 residues. The germline V gene encodes CDR1 SGHAT and CDR2 FQNNGV. The J segment lost 0 bases and the V segment lost 2 bases, leaving 7 bases of the junction unmatched. CDR3 loop: CASSLIGLAGSANTGELFF. The CDR3 coding sequence is TGTGCCAGCAGCTTAATAGGACTAGCGGGGTCCGCGAACACCGGGGAGCTGTTTTTT.

This clone appeared once. The J gene is TRBJ2-7, the V gene TRBV27; 8 bases match TRBD2. The CDR3 extends over 12 amino acids. Germline trimming cut 5 bases from V and 9 bases from J; bases unmatched to any gene: 6. Germline CDR1 and CDR2: MNHEY and SMNVEV (reference sequence). The CDR3 reads CASSPPGGWQYF. CDR3 bases: TGTGCCAGCAGTCCACCGGGGGGGTGGCAGTACTTC.

The chain couples TRBV19 to TRBJ1-1, with D maybe TRBD1 (5 bases). CDR3 size: 13 residues. V was cut by 7 bases and J by 7 bases, with 16 bases left in between. Germline V gene sequence: CDR1 LNHDA, CDR2 SQIVND (reference sequence). The DNA of the CDR3 is TGTGCCAGTATGCCGGGACCCGAATTTGAAGCTTTCTTT. Residues: CASMPGPEFEAFF. Full variable domain (missing parts from reference TRBV19 and TRBJ1-1): DGGITQSPKYLFRKEGQNVTLSCEQNLNHDAMYWYRQDPGQGLRLIYYSQIVNDFQKGDIAEGYSVSREKKESFPLTVTSAQKNPTAFYLCASMPGPEFEAFFGQGTRLTVV.

This clone came up a few times. The chain combines TRBV30 with TRBJ1-1, with D hard to call. Trimming cost V 2 bases and J 4 bases, with 17 bases left between them. Germline lookup yields CDR1 GTSNPN and CDR2 SVGIG (reference sequence). The CDR3 sequence is 15 residues long. CDR3 coding DNA: TGTGCCTGGAGTCGACTCTTAGGGCTAGGCACTGAAGCTTTCTTT. This encodes CAWSRLLGLGTEAFF. Full variable domain (remainder filled in from reference TRBV30 and TRBJ1-1): SQTIHQWPATLVQPVGSPLSLECTVEGTSNPNLYWYRQAAGRGLQLLFYSVGIGQISSEVPQNLSASRPQDRQFILSSKKLLLSDSGFYLCAWSRLLGLGTEAFFGQGTRLTVV.

This sequence joins TRBV6-6 and TRBJ2-6, with 10 bases lining up with TRBD1. V shed 4 bases and J 4 bases; nucleotides not matched to a gene: 4. The germline V gene encodes CDR1 MNHNY and CDR2 SVGAGI (reference sequence). This CDR3 contains 16 residues. The CDR3 reads CASSFDRGQGANVLTF. The CDR3 bases are TGTGCCAGCAGTTTCGACAGGGGGCAAGGGGCCAACGTCCTGACTTTC.

This chain links TRBV2 with TRBJ1-1; the match to TRBD1 covers 7 bases. The CDR3 has 13 residues. The V gene's germline CDR1 is SNHLY and CDR2 FYNNEI. J lost 3 bases, V lost 5 bases, and 3 bases had no gene match. The CDR3 sequence: CASSTDRDTEAFF. The CDR3 region has the DNA TGTGCCAGCAGTACCGACAGGGACACTGAAGCTTTCTTT.

This clone was seen just once. The chain has TRBV29-1 and TRBJ1-4; 8 bases agree with TRBD1. Germline V CDR1 and CDR2: SQVTM, ANQGSEA. V trimming: 3 bases; J trimming: 7 bases; junction bases outside the gene matches: 7. CDR3 length: 14 amino acids. The DNA of the CDR3 is TGCAGCGTTGATAGGACAGGGCTCGGTGAAAAACTGTTTTTT. This sequence encodes CSVDRTGLGEKLFF.

The chain links TRBV2 to TRBJ2-3; tentatively, D is TRBD2 (5 bases). The germline gives CDR1 SNHLY, CDR2 FYNNEI. CDR3 size: 14 residues. With 6 bases removed from V and 2 bases from J, the gap between germline ends came to 12 bases. The chain's CDR3 is CASRAGLITDTQYF. The CDR3 nucleotides are TGTGCCAGCAGGGCCGGACTGATCACAGATACGCAGTATTTT.

This clone is a singleton in its sample. The chain combines TRBV15 with TRBJ1-5; TRBD1 might be the D (5 bases). The CDR3 consists of 14 residues. Germline loops: CDR1 LNHNV, CDR2 YYDKDF (reference sequence). V gave up 3 bases and J gave up 4 bases, with 10 bases separating them. The CDR3 sequence: CATSSSYRNQPQHF. The CDR3 DNA reads as TGTGCCACCAGCAGTTCTTACAGGAATCAGCCCCAGCATTTT. The full variable domain, rest sourced from reference TRBV15 and TRBJ1-5, is DAMVIQNPRYQVTQFGKPVTLSCSQTLNHNVMYWYQQKSSQAPKLLFHYYDKDFNNEADTPDNFQSRRPNTSFCFLDIRSPGLGDTAMYLCATSSSYRNQPQHFGDGTRLSIL.

The chain combines TRBV11-2 with TRBJ2-1; TRBD2 matches at 8 bases. Losses at the gene ends were 6 bases for V and 2 bases for J; bases not matched to a gene: 3. The germline gives CDR1 SGHAT, CDR2 FQNNGV. The CDR3 contains 14 residues. The chain's CDR3 is CASRISGAYNEQFF. The CDR3 DNA follows: TGTGCCAGCAGGATTAGCGGGGCCTACAATGAGCAGTTCTTC.

CDR3 region: CAISDGDRPSPLHF. As DNA, the CDR3 is TGTGCCATCAGTGACGGGGACAGGCCTTCACCCCTCCACTTT. The V and J genes are TRBV10-3 and TRBJ1-6, with TRBD1 matching over 8 bases. The germline gives CDR1 ENHRY, CDR2 SYGVKD. This CDR3 has 14 residues. The junction had 4 bases not matched to a gene; V was cut back by 3 bases and J by 9 bases.

This sequence joins TRBV11-3 and TRBJ2-1; 16 bases agree with TRBD2. Per the germline V gene, CDR1 is SGHNT and CDR2 is YENEEA. CDR3 size: 18 residues. With V trimmed by 2 bases and J by 2 bases, 3 bases remained unmatched. In nucleotides, the CDR3 is TGTGCCAGCAGCTTATCGGGACTAGCGGGGGGGACCTACAATGAGCAGTTCTTC. Protein sequence: CASSLSGLAGGTYNEQFF. The full variable domain, with the rest looked up from reference TRBV11-3 and TRBJ2-1, is EAGVVQSPRYKIIEKKQPVAFWCNPISGHNTLYWYLQNLGQGPELLIRYENEEAVDDSQLPKDRFSAERLKGVDSTLKIQPAELGDSAVYLCASSLSGLAGGTYNEQFFGPGTRLTVL.

This sequence joins TRBV5-1 and TRBJ1-2; TRBD1 aligns across 7 bases. The germline CDR1 and CDR2 sequences are SGHRS and YFSETQ. This CDR3 contains 13 residues. The trim removed 4 bases at V and 8 bases at J, leaving 8 bases unmatched. The CDR3 loop reads CASSTSTGAGYTF. The DNA for the CDR3 is TGCGCCAGCAGCACCAGTACAGGGGCCGGCTACACCTTC.

The J gene is TRBJ1-3, the V gene TRBV6-5; D gene ambiguous. Germline values: CDR1 MNHEY, CDR2 SVGAGI. The CDR3 runs 15 residues. Deletions cut 8 bases from V and 2 bases from J, with 16 bases between. Here the CDR3 reads CASLLRAGTGNTIYF. DNA of the CDR3: TGTGCCAGCCTTTTACGTGCCGGGACTGGAAACACCATATATTTT.

The table lists this clone with a few counts. V gene TRBV21-1 combines with J gene TRBJ1-5; the table's TRBD1 call for D was not verified on the DNA. TRBV21-1 is shown as a pseudogene. CDR3 length: 15 amino acids. The CDR3 DNA is TGTGCCAGCAGCAAAGCCGCAGGGGGCAGCCAGCCCCAGCATTTT. This translates into CASSKAAGGSQPQHF.

The gene calls are TRBV12-5 and TRBJ2-4, with D possibly TRBD2 on 5 matching bases. V was shortened by 0 bases and J by 3 bases, with 15 bases between the two germline ends. CDR1 and CDR2 (germline): LGHNT, FRNRAP. The CDR3 is 17 amino acids. In DNA form, the CDR3 reads TGTGCTAGTGGTTTGGTTTTGGCAGAAGGAGGCAAAAACATTCAGTACTTC. It translates to CASGLVLAEGGKNIQYF.

The chain couples TRBV4-2 to TRBJ2-7; 13 nucleotides align to TRBD2. The CDR3 has 19 amino acids. Germline lookup yields CDR1 LGHNA and CDR2 YNFKEQ. Unmatched junction bases numbered 12, after V lost 0 bases and J lost 4 bases. DNA of the CDR3: TGTGCCAGCAGCCAAGATGGACTAGCGGGGGAGCCTTTAAGTTACGAGCAGTACTTC. As protein: CASSQDGLAGEPLSYEQYF.

This clone was detected ten times or more. The V and J genes are TRBV3-1 (or the pseudogene TRBV3-2) and TRBJ2-1; 8 bases agree with TRBD2. Losses at the gene ends were 4 bases for V and 4 bases for J; bases not matched to a gene: 3. Germline V gives CDR1 LGHDT, CDR2 YNNKEL (reference sequence). The CDR3 consists of 14 residues. In DNA form, the CDR3 reads TGTGCCAGCAGCCGACGGGGGGGTTACAATGAGCAGTTCTTC. Encoded protein: CASSRRGGYNEQFF.

CDR3 residues: CASSLIWRENYGYTF. The CDR3 coding sequence is TGTGCCAGCAGCTTGATATGGCGAGAAAACTATGGCTACACCTTC. This chain joins TRBV7-2 and TRBJ1-2; D remains ambiguous. Germline V gene sequence: CDR1 SGHTA, CDR2 FQGNSA. V was pared by 3 bases and J by 2 bases, with 13 bases between. The CDR3 runs to 15 residues.